The following is a T cell receptor (beta chain) sequence with its context. What it binds is unknown. Each donor gave approximately 9.5 milliliters of peripheral blood. This sample was taken from a study of blood T cells in healthy people across ages. Study details: For every two T cells, template switching captured about one barcoded beta molecule. General observations from the study: Estimates drawn from one million T cells were deemed to understate diversity. Older age coincided with a roughly linear decline in TCR beta diversity per million T cells.

Sample-barcoded 5' priming and a J-beta primer mix drove a second PCR of 7 to 11 cycles. One entry per CDR3 protein results from TCRdb running MiXCR on the 5' RACE reads. This table holds about 640,000 distinct CDR3 sequences, about 54% found once. What was sequenced was blood. This TCR was recovered from a man aged 55 to 70 in good health.

Here the CDR3 reads CASSPEGLAGGAKNIQYF. CDR3 DNA: TGTGCCAGCAGCCCGGAGGGGCTAGCGGGGGGAGCCAAAAACATTCAGTACTTC. The rearrangement uses TRBV3-1 and TRBJ2-4; the match to TRBD2 covers 11 bases. The CDR3 covers 18 residues. V gave up 4 bases and J gave up 0 bases; unmatched junction bases: 8. Germline V gives CDR1 LGHDT, CDR2 YNNKEL (reference sequence).